The T cell receptor beta chain described here comes from a study of T cell responses to AZD1222 COVID-19 vaccine. At the level of the study: It was second doses at about 4 or about 12 weeks that were pooled.

Sequencing used immunoSEQ multiplex PCR; TCRdb keeps in-frame clones, though not all of them. The table has around 170,000 clones, 90% seen once; the top ten hold less than 1.6%. The CDR3 totals 16 residues. The V gene end was trimmed by 5 bases and the J gene end by 3 bases; junction bases not matched to a gene: 10. Germline V CDR1 and CDR2: MNHEY, SVGEGT. This clonotype originated in an adult in good health. The chain combines TRBV6-2 or TRBV6-3 with TRBJ1-5; TRBD1 matches 7 bases. The source material was peripheral blood, sampled on day 0 of AZD1222 vaccination. The CDR3 region has the DNA TGTGCCAGCAGTCATTCCTCGACAGGGACCAATCAGCCCCAGCATTTT. This translates into CASSHSSTGTNQPQHF.